The clone carrying this T cell receptor beta chain was seen many times. Its cognate antigen is unknown. The germline CDR1 and CDR2 sequences are GTSNPN and SVGIG (reference sequence). J gave up 5 bases and V 2 bases, and 7 bases lay outside the gene matches. The length of the CDR3 is 14 residues. Amplification yielded TCR beta CDR3 regions, with RNA transcripts as the source. HTBI primers drove first-round RT-PCR of the TCR CDR3. TCRdb reprocessed the multiplex PCR reads via MiXCR and lists one record per CDR3 protein. This sample yields approximately 570,000 distinct CDR3 sequences, of which 20% are seen a single time; about half belongs to the top ten. The entry originates in a study of T cells in Graves' hyperthyroidism and ophthalmopathy. Study in general: Sampling of peripheral blood happened at initial diagnosis, prior to any treatment.

Clinical symptoms, serum thyroxine and TRAb, thyroid ultrasound and orbital computed tomography together formed the diagnostic basis. General observations from the study: Most clonotypes expanded in thyroid above 0.001 were likewise present in blood. Ophthalmopathy cases were set apart from stable hyperthyroidism by a 13 V-J model.

This TCR came from a man between 40 and 49 years old with Graves' ophthalmopathy. Sequenced input: blood. This rearrangement joins TRBV30 to TRBJ2-7, with 9 bases aligning to TRBD1. Here the CDR3 DNA reads TGTGCCTGGAGTTGGCAGGGACAGGGTAACGAGCAGTACTTC. Its translation: CAWSWQGQGNEQYF.